Presented here are 3 T cell receptor beta chains from one specimen sequenced in a study of monozygotic twins with inflammatory bowel disease. Each CDR3 protein gets one entry in TCRdb, which reprocessed the 5' RACE reads and gives no DNA. In all, the sample yields around 450,000 distinct CDR3 sequences. Sequencing was carried out using blood. Receptors were obtained from a human donor with ulcerative colitis or Crohn's disease, or a healthy co-twin of an affected twin (not recorded which).

The V gene is TRBV18, the J gene TRBJ1-1. CDR1 and CDR2 from the germline V gene are KGHSH and LQKENI. The CDR3 is 13 residues long. The CDR3 here is CASSPPEKGRAFF.

This rearrangement joins TRBV29-1 to TRBJ1-2. Germline-derived CDR1 and CDR2 are SQVTM and ANQGSEA. This CDR3 comprises 12 residues. CDR3 loop: CSAYVDVYGYTF.

This chain joins TRBV24-1 and TRBJ2-1; lacking DNA, the TRBD1 call made by TCRdb goes unchecked. The CDR3 spans 13 residues. Germline loops: CDR1 KGHDR, CDR2 SFDVKD. CDR3 sequence reads: CATSDRGRDEQFF.